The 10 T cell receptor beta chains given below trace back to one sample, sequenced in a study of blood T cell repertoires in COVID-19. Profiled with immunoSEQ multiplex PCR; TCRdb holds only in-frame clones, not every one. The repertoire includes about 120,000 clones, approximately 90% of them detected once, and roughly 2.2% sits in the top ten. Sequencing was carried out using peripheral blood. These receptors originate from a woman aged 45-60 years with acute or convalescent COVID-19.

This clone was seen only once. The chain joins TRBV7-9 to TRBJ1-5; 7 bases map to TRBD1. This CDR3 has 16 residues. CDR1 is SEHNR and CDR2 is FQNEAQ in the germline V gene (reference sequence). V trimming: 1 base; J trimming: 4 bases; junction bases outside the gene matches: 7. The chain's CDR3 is CASSLGAGTDNQPQHF. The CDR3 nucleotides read TGTGCCAGCAGCTTAGGGGCCGGGACAGATAATCAGCCCCAGCATTTT. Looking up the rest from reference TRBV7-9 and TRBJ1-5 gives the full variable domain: DTGVSQNPRHKITKRGQNVTFRCDPISEHNRLYWYRQTLGQGPEFLTYFQNEAQLEKSRLLSDRFSAERPKGSFSTLEIQRTEQGDSAMYLCASSLGAGTDNQPQHFGDGTRLSIL.

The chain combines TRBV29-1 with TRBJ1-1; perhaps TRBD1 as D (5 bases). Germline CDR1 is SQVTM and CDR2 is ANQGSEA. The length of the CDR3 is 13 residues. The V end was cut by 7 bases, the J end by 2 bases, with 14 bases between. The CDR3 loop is CSARQSINTEAFF. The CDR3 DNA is TGCAGCGCGAGACAGAGCATAAACACTGAAGCTTTCTTT.

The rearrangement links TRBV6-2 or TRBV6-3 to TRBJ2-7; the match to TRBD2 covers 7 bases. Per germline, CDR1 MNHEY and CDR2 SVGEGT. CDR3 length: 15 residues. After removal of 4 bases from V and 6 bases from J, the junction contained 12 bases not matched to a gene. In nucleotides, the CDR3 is TGTGCCAGCAGTTCCTTCCGGGAGGCCGGGGGCGAGCAGTACTTC. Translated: CASSSFREAGGEQYF.

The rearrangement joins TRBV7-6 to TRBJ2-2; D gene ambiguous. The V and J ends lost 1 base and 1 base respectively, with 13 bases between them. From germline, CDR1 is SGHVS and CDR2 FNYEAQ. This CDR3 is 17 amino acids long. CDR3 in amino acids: CASSLGTPYWNTGELFF. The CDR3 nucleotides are TGTGCCAGCAGCTTAGGTACTCCTTACTGGAACACCGGGGAGCTGTTTTTT.

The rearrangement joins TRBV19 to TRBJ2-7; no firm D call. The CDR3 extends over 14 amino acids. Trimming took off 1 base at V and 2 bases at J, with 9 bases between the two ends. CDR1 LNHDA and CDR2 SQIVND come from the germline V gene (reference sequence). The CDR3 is CASSIGADPYEQYF. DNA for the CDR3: TGTGCCAGTAGTATAGGGGCAGACCCCTACGAGCAGTACTTC.

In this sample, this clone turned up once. The CDR3 protein is CASSTGGASNQPQHF. The CDR3 bases are TGTGCCAGCAGCACAGGGGGCGCGAGCAATCAGCCCCAGCATTTT. The chain links TRBV7-2 to TRBJ1-5, with TRBD1 identical over 9 bases. The trim removed 5 bases at V and 1 base at J, leaving 3 bases unmatched. The CDR3 covers 15 residues. Germline CDR1 SGHTA, CDR2 FQGNSA.

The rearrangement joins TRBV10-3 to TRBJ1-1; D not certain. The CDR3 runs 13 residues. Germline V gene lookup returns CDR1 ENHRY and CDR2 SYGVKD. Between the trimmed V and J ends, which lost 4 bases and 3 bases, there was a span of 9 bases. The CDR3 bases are TGTGCCATCAGTGTCCCCGGTTACACTGAAGCTTTCTTT. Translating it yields CAISVPGYTEAFF.

In nucleotides, the CDR3 is TGTGCCACCAGCAGAGCTCAGACAGGGGATCAGCCCCAGCATTTT. This encodes CATSRAQTGDQPQHF. The rearrangement uses TRBV15 and TRBJ1-5, with TRBD1 matching 8 bases. This CDR3 comprises 15 residues. The ends lost 1 base at V and 5 bases at J; junction bases unmatched: 4. CDR1 is LNHNV, CDR2 YYDKDF, per germline (reference sequence). Variable domain in full (rest from reference TRBV15 and TRBJ1-5): DAMVIQNPRYQVTQFGKPVTLSCSQTLNHNVMYWYQQKSSQAPKLLFHYYDKDFNNEADTPDNFQSRRPNTSFCFLDIRSPGLGDTAMYLCATSRAQTGDQPQHFGDGTRLSIL.

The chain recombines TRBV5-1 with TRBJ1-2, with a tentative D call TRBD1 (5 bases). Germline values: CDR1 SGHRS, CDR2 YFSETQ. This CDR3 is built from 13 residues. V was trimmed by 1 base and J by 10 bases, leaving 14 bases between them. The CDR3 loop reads CASSLLGQGYYTF. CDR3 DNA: TGCGCCAGCAGCTTGTTGGGGCAGGGATACTACACCTTC.

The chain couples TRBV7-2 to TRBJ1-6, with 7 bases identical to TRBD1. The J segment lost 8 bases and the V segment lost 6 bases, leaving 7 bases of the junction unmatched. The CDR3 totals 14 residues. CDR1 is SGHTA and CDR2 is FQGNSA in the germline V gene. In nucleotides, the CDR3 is TGTGCCAGCAGGCCCCAGGGGGGTGATTCACCCCTCCACTTT. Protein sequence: CASRPQGGDSPLHF. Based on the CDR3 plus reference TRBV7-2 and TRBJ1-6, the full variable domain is GAGVSQSPSNKVTEKGKDVELRCDPISGHTALYWYRQSLGQGLEFLIYFQGNSAPDKSGLPSDRFSAERTGGSVSTLTIQRTQQEDSAVYLCASRPQGGDSPLHFGNGTRLTVT.